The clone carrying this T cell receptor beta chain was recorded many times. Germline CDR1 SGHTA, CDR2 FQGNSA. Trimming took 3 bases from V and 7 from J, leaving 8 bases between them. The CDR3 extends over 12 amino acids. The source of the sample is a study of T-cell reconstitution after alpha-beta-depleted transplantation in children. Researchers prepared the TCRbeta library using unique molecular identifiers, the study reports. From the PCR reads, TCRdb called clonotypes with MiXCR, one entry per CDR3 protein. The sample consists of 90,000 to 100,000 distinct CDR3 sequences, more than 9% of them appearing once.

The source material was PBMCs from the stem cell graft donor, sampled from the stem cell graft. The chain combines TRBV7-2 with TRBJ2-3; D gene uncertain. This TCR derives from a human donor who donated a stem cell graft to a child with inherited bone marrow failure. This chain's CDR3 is CASSFMINTQYF. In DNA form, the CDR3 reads TGTGCCAGCAGCTTTATGATAAATACGCAGTATTTT.